This T cell receptor beta chain is drawn from a study of control samples from healthy donors and cancer patients. Measured with immunoSEQ multiplex PCR; TCRdb has only the in-frame clones, and not every one. Seen here are about 180,000 clones, almost 90% observed once, and the top ten hold 1.1% to 1.5%. CDR1 is SGHTA, CDR2 FQGTGA, per germline. V was cut by 1 base and J by 8 bases, with 26 bases left in between. The CDR3 runs to 18 residues. This receptor was identified in a woman aged 50 to 60 in good health. The genes are TRBV7-3 and TRBJ1-2; TRBD1 might be the D (5 bases). The specimen was blood. The chain's CDR3 is CASSLNHMSGSLGAGYTF. The CDR3 DNA is TGTGCCAGCAGCTTAAACCATATGTCGGGCAGCTTAGGGGCGGGCTACACCTTC.